Shown below are 5 T cell receptor beta chains from a single sample sequenced in a study of response to subunit inactivated influenza vaccine. A single record per CDR3 protein comes from TCRdb applying MiXCR to the RT-PCR reads. The repertoire has 650,000 to 800,000 distinct CDR3 sequences, about 15% of them found once; the top ten carry less than 9%. Sequencing used PBMCs from blood, obtained 14 to 15 days before vaccination. The receptors here all came from a man aged 50 to 60 who received an inactivated influenza vaccine.

This clonotype was counted only a few times. The chain links TRBV5-5 to TRBJ2-3; 8 nucleotides match TRBD2. The ends lost 0 bases at V and 6 bases at J; junction bases unmatched: 9. The CDR3 has 16 amino acids. Germline lookup yields CDR1 SGHKS and CDR2 YYEKEE (reference sequence). The CDR3 region has the DNA TGTGCCAGCAGCTTGGAAGCGGGAGTGGTGGTGGATACGCAGTATTTT. It specifies CASSLEAGVVVDTQYF.

J is TRBJ2-3 and V is TRBV5-1; TRBD2 matches at 14 bases. Germline values: CDR1 SGHRS, CDR2 YFSETQ. CDR3 length: 16 residues. Unmatched junction bases numbered 7, after V lost 4 bases and J lost 6 bases. CDR3 in amino acids: CASSLGTSGGYDTQYF. The CDR3 DNA reads TGCGCCAGCAGCCTAGGGACTAGCGGGGGTTATGATACGCAGTATTTT.

This clonotype has more than one count but fewer than ten. The chain uses TRBV15 and TRBJ2-2, with a possible D match to TRBD2 (5 bases). The CDR3 runs to 13 residues. The V end lost 8 bases, the J end lost 5 bases, and 12 bases lay between the germline ends. Germline V gene sequence: CDR1 LNHNV, CDR2 YYDKDF (reference sequence). The CDR3 here is CATRETETGELFF. CDR3 DNA sequence: TGTGCCACCCGGGAAACCGAGACCGGGGAGCTGTTTTTT.

This clonotype was observed at least ten times. This chain connects TRBV3-1 to TRBJ2-7, with D uncertain. CDR1 and CDR2 from the germline V gene are LGHDT and YNNKEL (reference sequence). Between the trimmed V and J ends, which lost 3 bases and 3 bases, there was a span of 0 bases. The CDR3 spans 10 residues. Here the CDR3 reads CASSHYEQYF. The CDR3 bases are TGTGCCAGCAGCCACTACGAGCAGTACTTC.

The J gene is TRBJ1-5, the V gene TRBV30; no reliable D call. This CDR3 has 14 residues. CDR1 is GTSNPN, CDR2 SVGIG, per germline (reference sequence). The V and J ends lost 1 base and 7 bases respectively, with 14 bases between them. The CDR3 nucleotides read TGTGCCTGGAGTGGCCCGGGGAATTGGCAGCCCCAGCATTTT. Translating gives CAWSGPGNWQPQHF.